The TCR beta chain under discussion was sequenced for a study of blood T cell repertoires in COVID-19. Whole-study context: The cDNA or gDNA used as material had been derived from T cells, B-cell-depleted T cells, or PBMCs.

As processed by the authors: The authors estimated nucleated cell counts from reference gene primer amplification. Generated by immunoSEQ multiplex PCR, the TCRdb table keeps only in-frame clones and is missing some. Clonal size and the V and J genes are those of that table, whereas D and trimming came from the DNA. The repertoire includes around 160,000 clones, approximately 80% of them detected once, and less than 6% sits in the top ten. The V end was cut by 3 bases, the J end by 2 bases, with 11 bases between. Germline V CDR1 and CDR2: GTSNPN, SVGIG (reference sequence). CDR3 size: 13 residues. Researchers sorted participants into cohorts using their self-reported clinical history. Before being deemed recovered, Cohort 3 donors had two negative PCRs, clearance, or symptom resolution.

The receptor was derived from a man aged 35 to 55 who had recovered from COVID-19. This chain connects TRBV30 to TRBJ2-7; D unresolved. Material: PBMCs or T cells enriched from blood (not recorded which). This chain's CDR3 is CAWRVSEAYEQYF. CDR3 DNA sequence: TGTGCCTGGAGGGTATCCGAGGCCTACGAGCAGTACTTC.